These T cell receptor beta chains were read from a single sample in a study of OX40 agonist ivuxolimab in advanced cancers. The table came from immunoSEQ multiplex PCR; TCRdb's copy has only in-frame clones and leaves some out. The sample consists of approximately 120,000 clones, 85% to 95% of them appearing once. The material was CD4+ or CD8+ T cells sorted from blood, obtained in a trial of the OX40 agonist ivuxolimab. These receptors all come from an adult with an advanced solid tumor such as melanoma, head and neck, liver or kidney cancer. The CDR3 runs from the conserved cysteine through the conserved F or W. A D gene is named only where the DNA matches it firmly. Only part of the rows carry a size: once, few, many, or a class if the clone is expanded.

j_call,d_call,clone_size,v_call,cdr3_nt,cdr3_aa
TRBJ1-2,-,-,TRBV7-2,TGTGCCAGCAGCGTATGGACAGAAGAGTTCTATGGCTACACCTTC,CASSVWTEEFYGYTF
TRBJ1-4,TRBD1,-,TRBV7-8,TGTGCCAGCAGCTCGGGACGGACAGGGGGTGAAAAACTGTTTTTT,CASSSGRTGGEKLFF
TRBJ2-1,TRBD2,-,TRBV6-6,TGTGCCAGCAGTTCCGGGCTAGCGGGAATCGATGAGCAGTTCTTC,CASSSGLAGIDEQFF
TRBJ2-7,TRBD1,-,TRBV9,TGTGCCAGCAGCGTTTCGGGACAGAGCTCCTACGAGCAGTACTTC,CASSVSGQSSYEQYF
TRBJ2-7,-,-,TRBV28,TGTGCCAGCAGTGAGGGCGGGACGAGGGTCGAGCAGTACTTC,CASSEGGTRVEQYF
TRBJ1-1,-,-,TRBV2,TGTGCCAGCAGCCGGGACCTGAACACTGAAGCTTTCTTT,CASSRDLNTEAFF
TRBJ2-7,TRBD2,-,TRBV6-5,TGTGCCAGCAGTGGTCGGACTAGCGGTCCCTACGAGCAGTACTTC,CASSGRTSGPYEQYF
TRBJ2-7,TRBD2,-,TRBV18,TGTGCCAGCTCCGCGGGACTAGCGGATACCTACGAGCAGTACTTC,CASSAGLADTYEQYF
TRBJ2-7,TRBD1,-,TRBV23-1,TGCGCCAGCAGTCCGAGGGGGCAGGGCCCCTACGAGCAGTACTTC,CASSPRGQGPYEQYF
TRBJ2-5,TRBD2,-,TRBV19,TGTGCCAGTAGTATCCGACTAGCGGAGTACCAAGAGACCCAGTACTTC,CASSIRLAEYQETQYF
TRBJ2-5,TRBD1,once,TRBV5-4,TGTGCCAGCAGCTTGGGACAGGGTGGCCAAGAGACCCAGTACTTC,CASSLGQGGQETQYF
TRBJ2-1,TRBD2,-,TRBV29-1,TGCAGCGTTCCGACTAGCGGGAGCTCCTACAATGAGCAGTTCTTC,CSVPTSGSSYNEQFF
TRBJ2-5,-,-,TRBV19,TGTGCCAGTAGTATAACCTTAAGTGAGACCCAGTACTTC,CASSITLSETQYF
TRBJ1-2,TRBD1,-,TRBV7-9,TGTGCCAGCAGCTTACATACACCTCAGGGGGGCTATGGCTACACCTTC,CASSLHTPQGGYGYTF
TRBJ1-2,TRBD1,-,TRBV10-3,TGTGCCATCAGTGAGGAACGACAGGGGAACGGCTACACCTTC,CAISEERQGNGYTF
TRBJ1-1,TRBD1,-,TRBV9,TGTGCCAGCAGCGTGACAGGGCAGAACACTGAAGCTTTCTTT,CASSVTGQNTEAFF
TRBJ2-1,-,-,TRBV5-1,TGCGCCAGCAGCGTTTCGGGACGCAGCTACAATGAGCAGTTCTTC,CASSVSGRSYNEQFF
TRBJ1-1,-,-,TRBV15,TGTGCCACCAGCAGAGCTGTGAACACTGAAGCTTTCTTT,CATSRAVNTEAFF
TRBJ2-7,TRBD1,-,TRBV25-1,TGTGCCAGCAGTGACCACGGACAGGGGGCATTTTCCGAGCAGTACTTC,CASSDHGQGAFSEQYF
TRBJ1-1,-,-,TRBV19,TGTGCCAGTAGTATTGGCAGGTCGCGAGACACTGAAGCTTTCTTT,CASSIGRSRDTEAFF
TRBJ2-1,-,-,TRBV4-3,TGCGCCAGCAGCCAAGAGAACCGAGAGTACAATGAGCAGTTCTTC,CASSQENREYNEQFF
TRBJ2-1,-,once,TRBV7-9,TGTGCCAGCAGCTTAGCAGGCTGGAGCGGATCCCACAATGAGCAGTTCTTC,CASSLAGWSGSHNEQFF
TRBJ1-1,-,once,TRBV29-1,TGCAGCGTTTCCCCGAGAGACACTGAAGCTTTCTTT,CSVSPRDTEAFF
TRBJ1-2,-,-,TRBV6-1,TGTGCCAGCAGTGAAGTAGGGGGTAACTATGGCTACACCTTC,CASSEVGGNYGYTF
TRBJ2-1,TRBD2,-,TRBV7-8,TGTGCCAGCAGCTCTACTAGCGGGAGGGGCAATGAGCAGTTCTTC,CASSSTSGRGNEQFF
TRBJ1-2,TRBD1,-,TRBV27,TGTGCCAGCAGGGGACAGGGGGGGAGCTATGGCTACACCTTC,CASRGQGGSYGYTF
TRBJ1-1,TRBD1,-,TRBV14,TGTGCCAGCAGCCACGACAGGGCAATTGAAGCTTTCTTT,CASSHDRAIEAFF
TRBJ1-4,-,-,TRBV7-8,TGTGCCAGCAGCGGAGGGGTCGATCTTGCAACTAATGAAAAACTGTTTTTT,CASSGGVDLATNEKLFF
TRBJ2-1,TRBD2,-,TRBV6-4,TGTGCCAGCAGTGTCCAGGGGTCTAGCGGGAGGTTCAATGAGCAGTTCTTC,CASSVQGSSGRFNEQFF
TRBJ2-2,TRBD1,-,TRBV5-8,TGTGCCAGCAGCTTATCGGACAGGCGGTTTCTGACCGGGGAGCTGTTTTTT,CASSLSDRRFLTGELFF
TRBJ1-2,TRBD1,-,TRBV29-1,TGCAGCGGAGGGGACAGGGGGGATGGCTACACCTTC,CSGGDRGDGYTF
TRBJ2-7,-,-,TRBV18,TGTGCCAGCTCACCACCCAGCGTGGGCGACTCCTACGAGCAGTACTTC,CASSPPSVGDSYEQYF
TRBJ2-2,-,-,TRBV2,TGTGCCAGCAGTCTGACAATTAACACCGGGGAGCTGTTTTTT,CASSLTINTGELFF
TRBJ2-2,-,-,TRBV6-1,TGTGCCAGCAATAGGGACTTAAACACCGGGGAGCTGTTTTTT,CASNRDLNTGELFF
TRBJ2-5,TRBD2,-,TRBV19,TGTGCCAGTAGCTCTAGCGGGGTAGAGACCCAGTACTTC,CASSSSGVETQYF
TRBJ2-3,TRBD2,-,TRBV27,TGTGCCAGCAGTTCCCCTAGCGGGAGCACAGATACGCAGTATTTT,CASSSPSGSTDTQYF
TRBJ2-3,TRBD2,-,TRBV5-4,TGTGCCAGCAGCCCGGGCGGGAGTCTAGATACGCAGTATTTT,CASSPGGSLDTQYF
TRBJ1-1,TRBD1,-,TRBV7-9,TGTGCCAGCAGCCAACCGGGACAGGGTCACCCACACACTGAAGCTTTCTTT,CASSQPGQGHPHTEAFF